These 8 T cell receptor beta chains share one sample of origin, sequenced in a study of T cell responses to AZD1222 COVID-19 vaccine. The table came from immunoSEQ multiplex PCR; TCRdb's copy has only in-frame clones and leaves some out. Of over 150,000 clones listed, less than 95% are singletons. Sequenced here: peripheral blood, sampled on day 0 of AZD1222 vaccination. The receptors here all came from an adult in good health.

CDR3 DNA: TGTGCCAGCTCAACCGGGGTAATGAGCGAGCAGTACTTC. Protein product: CASSTGVMSEQYF. The rearrangement links TRBV18 to TRBJ2-7, with a tentative D call TRBD2 (5 bases). The germline gives CDR1 KGHSH, CDR2 LQKENI. The CDR3 totals 13 residues. V was trimmed by 5 bases and J by 6 bases, leaving 14 bases between them.

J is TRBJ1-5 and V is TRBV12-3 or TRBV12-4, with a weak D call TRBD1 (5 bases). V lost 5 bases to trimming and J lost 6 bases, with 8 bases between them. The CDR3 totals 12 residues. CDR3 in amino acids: CASSPGIQPQHF. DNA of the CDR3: TGTGCCAGCAGTCCAGGGATTCAGCCCCAGCATTTT.

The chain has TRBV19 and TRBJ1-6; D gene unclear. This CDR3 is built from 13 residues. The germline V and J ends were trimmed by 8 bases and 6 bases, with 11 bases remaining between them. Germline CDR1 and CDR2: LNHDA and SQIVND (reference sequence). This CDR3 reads CASRPRGNSPLHF. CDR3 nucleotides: TGTGCCAGTCGGCCCCGGGGTAATTCACCCCTCCACTTT.

CDR3 DNA: TGTGCCAGCAGTCGGACTAGCGGGGGGGCCGGCACAGATACGCAGTATTTT. This encodes CASSRTSGGAGTDTQYF. The rearrangement uses TRBV6-6 and TRBJ2-3, with 15 bases lining up with TRBD2. V shed 5 bases and J 1 base; nucleotides not matched to a gene: 4. This CDR3 spans 17 amino acids. Germline lookup yields CDR1 MNHNY and CDR2 SVGAGI (reference sequence).

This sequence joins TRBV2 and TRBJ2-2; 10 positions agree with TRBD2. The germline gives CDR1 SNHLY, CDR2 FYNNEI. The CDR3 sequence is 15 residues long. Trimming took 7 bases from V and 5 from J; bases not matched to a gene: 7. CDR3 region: CASTPSGGGTGELFF. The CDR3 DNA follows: TGTGCCAGCACCCCTAGCGGGGGTGGGACCGGGGAGCTGTTTTTT.

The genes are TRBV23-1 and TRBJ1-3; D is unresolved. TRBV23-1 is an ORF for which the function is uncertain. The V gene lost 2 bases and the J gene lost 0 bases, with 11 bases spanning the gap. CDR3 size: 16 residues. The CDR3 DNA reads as TGCGCCAGCAGTCAACTCCCCTGGGGCTCTGGAAACACCATATATTTT. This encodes CASSQLPWGSGNTIYF.

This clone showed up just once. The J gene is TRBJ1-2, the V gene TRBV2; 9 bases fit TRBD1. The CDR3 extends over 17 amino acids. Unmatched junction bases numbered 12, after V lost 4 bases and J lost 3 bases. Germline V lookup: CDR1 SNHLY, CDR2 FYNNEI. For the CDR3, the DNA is TGTGCCAGCAGTGTTGGACAGGGGCGGTCCCTGGACTATGGCTACACCTTC. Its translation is CASSVGQGRSLDYGYTF. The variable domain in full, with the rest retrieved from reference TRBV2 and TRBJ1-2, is EPEVTQTPSHQVTQMGQEVILRCVPISNHLYFYWYRQILGQKVEFLVSFYNNEISEKSEIFDDQFSVERPDGSNFTLKIRSTKLEDSAMYFCASSVGQGRSLDYGYTFGSGTRLTVV.

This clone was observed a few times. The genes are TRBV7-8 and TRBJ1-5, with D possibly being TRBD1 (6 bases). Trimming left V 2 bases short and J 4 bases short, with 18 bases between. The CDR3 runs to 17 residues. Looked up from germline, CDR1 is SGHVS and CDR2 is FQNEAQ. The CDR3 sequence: CASSLPVRGAPNQPQHF. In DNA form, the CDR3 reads TGTGCCAGCAGCTTACCCGTTCGGGGGGCCCCGAATCAGCCCCAGCATTTT.